The next 7 T cell receptor beta chains were all read from a single sample in a study of beta chain features in type 1 diabetes. Notes on the study in general: Moderate yet significant TCRB CDR3 shortening was seen in Type 1 diabetes patients in all four CD4+ subsets.

Which antigens these TCRs recognize remains unknown. The investigators reverse transcribed all of the isolated RNA, so they sequenced expressed TCRB transcripts. Method: immunoSEQ multiplex PCR; TCRdb's copy keeps in-frame clones and lacks some. The data show hundreds of thousands of clones, roughly an eighth seen once. Input material: naive CD4+ T cells from blood. The receptors originated from a man between 18 and 29 years old with type 1 diabetes.

V usage is TRBV18 and J usage is TRBJ1-1, with D possibly matching TRBD1 (6 bases). The germline V and J ends were trimmed by 6 bases and 10 bases, with 15 bases remaining between them. The CDR3 runs to 12 residues. Germline V CDR1 and CDR2: KGHSH, LQKENI. CDR3 coding DNA: TGTGCCAGCTCCCCGATGGACAGTCGAGCTTTCTTT. Its translation: CASSPMDSRAFF. The full variable domain, with the rest looked up from reference TRBV18 and TRBJ1-1, is NAGVMQNPRHLVRRRGQEARLRCSPMKGHSHVYWYRQLPEEGLKFMVYLQKENIIDESGMPKERFSAEFPKEGPSILRIQQVVRGDSAAYFCASSPMDSRAFFGQGTRLTVV.

This chain uses TRBV27 with TRBJ1-1; no clear D. The CDR3 contains 13 residues. The V gene's germline CDR1 is MNHEY and CDR2 SMNVEV (reference sequence). The V end was cut by 5 bases, the J end by 0 bases, with 7 bases between. In DNA form, the CDR3 reads TGTGCCAGCAGTCTTACACTGAACACTGAAGCTTTCTTT. Its translation: CASSLTLNTEAFF.

The sample holds a few counts of this clone. The chain is built from TRBV18 and TRBJ2-5; 13 nucleotides match TRBD2. From germline, CDR1 is KGHSH and CDR2 LQKENI. This CDR3 has 16 residues. V lost 6 bases, J lost 1 base, and 5 bases stayed unmatched. The CDR3 sequence: CASSSRTSGGQETQYF. In nucleotides, the CDR3 is TGTGCCAGCTCGTCCCGGACTAGCGGGGGCCAAGAGACCCAGTACTTC.

This chain connects TRBV29-1 to TRBJ1-1; D might be TRBD1 (6 bases). Deletions cut 4 bases from V and 3 bases from J, with 24 bases between. This CDR3 region has 17 residues. Per germline, CDR1 SQVTM and CDR2 ANQGSEA. In DNA form, the CDR3 reads TGCAGCGTTGTCGTCGTAGGGGGGCGCCGGAGGGACACTGAAGCTTTCTTT. Translating gives CSVVVVGGRRRDTEAFF. The variable domain in full, with the rest retrieved from reference TRBV29-1 and TRBJ1-1, is SAVISQKPSRDICQRGTSLTIQCQVDSQVTMMFWYRQQPGQSLTLIATANQGSEATYESGFVIDKFPISRPNLTFSTLTVSNMSPEDSSIYLCSVVVVGGRRRDTEAFFGQGTRLTVV.

In this sample, this clone turned up a few times. The CDR3 sequence: CASSMGLHTSTDTQYF. The CDR3 coding sequence is TGTGCCAGTAGTATGGGACTGCACACTAGCACAGATACGCAGTATTTT. V and J are TRBV19 and TRBJ2-3; D perhaps matches TRBD2 (6 bases). Germline loops: CDR1 LNHDA, CDR2 SQIVND (reference sequence). This CDR3 is 16 amino acids long. Deletions cut 3 bases from V and 0 bases from J, with 13 bases between.

This sequence joins TRBV9 and TRBJ2-3; TRBD2 is a possible D gene (5 bases). This CDR3 comprises 12 residues. Germline V gives CDR1 SGDLS, CDR2 YYNGEE. The V gene lost 0 bases and the J gene lost 11 bases, with 10 bases spanning the gap. CDR3 sequence: CASSVVGERQYF. CDR3 nucleotides: TGTGCCAGCAGCGTAGTGGGAGAGAGGCAGTATTTT. The full variable domain, completed using reference TRBV9 and TRBJ2-3, is DSGVTQTPKHLITATGQRVTLRCSPRSGDLSVYWYQQSLDQGLQFLIQYYNGEERAKGNILERFSAQQFPDLHSELNLSSLELGDSALYFCASSVVGERQYFGPGTRLTVL.

This clone showed up just a few times. This chain joins TRBV4-3 and TRBJ1-4, with D hard to call. The CDR3 totals 18 residues. CDR1 and CDR2 from the germline V gene are LGHNA and YSLEER. Trimming pared 4 bases from V and 0 bases from J, leaving 18 bases between. The CDR3, as DNA: TGCGCCAGCAGCCCCCGGCCCCTCCTTCTCGCAACTAATGAAAAACTGTTTTTT. Encoded protein: CASSPRPLLLATNEKLFF.